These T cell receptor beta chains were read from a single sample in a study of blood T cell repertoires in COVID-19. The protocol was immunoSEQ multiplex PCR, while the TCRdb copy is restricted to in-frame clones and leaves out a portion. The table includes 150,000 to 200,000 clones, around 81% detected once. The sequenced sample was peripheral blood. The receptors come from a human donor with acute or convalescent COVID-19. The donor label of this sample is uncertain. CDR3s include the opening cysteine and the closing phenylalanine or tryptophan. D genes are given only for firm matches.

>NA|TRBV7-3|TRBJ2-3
CASSEGTRLGTDTQYF
TGTGCCAGCAGCGAGGGGACTCGTTTGGGCACAGATACGCAGTATTTT
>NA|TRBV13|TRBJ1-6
CASSLAGQNSPLHF
TGTGCCAGCAGCTTAGCAGGACAAAATTCACCCCTCCACTTT
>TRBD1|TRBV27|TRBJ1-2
CASSSDRVKVGYTF
TGTGCCAGCAGTTCAGACAGGGTAAAGGTTGGCTACACCTTC
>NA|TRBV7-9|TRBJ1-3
CASSSGFQGNTIYF
TGTGCCAGCAGCTCCGGGTTCCAGGGAAACACCATATATTTT
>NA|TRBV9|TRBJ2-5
CASSPRGDNQETQYF
TGTGCCAGCAGCCCACGAGGGGACAACCAAGAGACCCAGTACTTC
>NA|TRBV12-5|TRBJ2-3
CASALGDRSTDTQYF
TGTGCTAGTGCCTTGGGCGACAGAAGCACAGATACGCAGTATTTT
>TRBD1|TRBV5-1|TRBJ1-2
CASSLAGGQGSEGYTF
TGCGCCAGCAGCTTGGCCGGGGGACAGGGGAGTGAGGGCTACACCTTC
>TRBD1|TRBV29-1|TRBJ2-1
CSVPGTGGLSEQFF
TGCAGCGTCCCCGGGACAGGGGGTTTAAGTGAGCAGTTCTTC
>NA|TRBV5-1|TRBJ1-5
CASSLEGAYNQPQHF
TGCGCCAGCAGCTTGGAAGGGGCCTACAATCAGCCCCAGCATTTT
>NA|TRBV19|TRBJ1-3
CASSMGAGPGNTIYF
TGTGCCAGTAGTATGGGAGCGGGGCCGGGAAACACCATATATTTT
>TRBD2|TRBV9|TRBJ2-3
CASSVLAGEDTQYF
TGTGCCAGCAGCGTACTAGCGGGAGAAGATACGCAGTATTTT